This T cell receptor (beta chain) appears in the sequencing data of a study of vaccination effects on CD4 cells after COVID-19. Study-wide points: Among infection- and vaccine-induced clones, marked clonal contraction occurred late after vaccination.

Isolation of CD4+ T cells took place after 10 to 11 days of culture. Participants were given two doses of BNT162b2 or mRNA-1273 vaccine. Sequencing was performed with immunoSEQ multiplex PCR; in TCRdb, only in-frame clones are kept and a portion is missing. The sample has just under 75,000 clones, less than 75% seen once. Comment on this clone: Its matching antigen is unknown.

The junction had 2 bases not matched to a gene; V was cut back by 0 bases and J by 4 bases. Germline V gives CDR1 LGHNA, CDR2 YNFKEQ. This CDR3 comprises 15 residues. The receptor's source is a human donor who received a COVID-19 vaccine. The chain couples TRBV4-2 to TRBJ1-4, with TRBD1 matching 7 bases. The source material was CD4+ T cells from PBMCs cultured without peptide, sampled after COVID-19 vaccination. As DNA, the CDR3 is TGTGCCAGCAGCCAAGATGGGACAGATAATGAAAAACTGTTTTTT. Its protein is CASSQDGTDNEKLFF.